These 9 T cell receptor beta chains were sequenced from one sample in a study of blood T cell repertoires in COVID-19. Method: immunoSEQ multiplex PCR; TCRdb's copy keeps in-frame clones and lacks some. The sample comprises approximately 400,000 clones, 88% of which are singletons, and about 12% rests with the top ten. Sample: peripheral blood. These receptors all come from a woman in her 50s with COVID-19, enrolled during active disease.

V and J are TRBV6-5 and TRBJ2-3; D remains ambiguous. Germline V CDR1 and CDR2: MNHEY, SVGAGI. V was shortened by 4 bases and J by 1 base, with 6 bases between the two germline ends. CDR3 length equals 13 residues. The CDR3 DNA reads TGTGCCAGCAGTTGGTCGGGCACAGATACGCAGTATTTT. Translated: CASSWSGTDTQYF.

The V and J genes are TRBV9 and TRBJ1-1, with 7 bases that match TRBD1. J was trimmed by 5 bases and V by 4 bases; bases with no gene match: 11. CDR1 SGDLS and CDR2 YYNGEE come from the germline V gene. The CDR3 extends over 15 amino acids. Here the CDR3 reads CASSPRTGENTEAFF. The CDR3 coding sequence is TGTGCCAGCAGCCCCCGAACAGGGGAGAATACTGAAGCTTTCTTT.

The chain joins TRBV5-1 to TRBJ2-3; 7 nucleotides align to TRBD2. The V and J ends lost 3 bases and 2 bases, in that order; junction bases with no gene match: 9. CDR3 size: 16 residues. The germline gives CDR1 SGHRS, CDR2 YFSETQ. Written as DNA, the CDR3 is TGCGCCAGCAGCTCCGGACTAGTCACGATCACAGATACGCAGTATTTT. Amino acids: CASSSGLVTITDTQYF.

This clone came up a few times. The chain recombines TRBV3-1 (or the pseudogene TRBV3-2) with TRBJ1-6, with D uncertain. V gave up 1 base and J gave up 7 bases, with 8 bases separating them. Germline V gives CDR1 LGHDT, CDR2 YNNKEL (reference sequence). The length of the CDR3 is 14 residues. CDR3 sequence (DNA): TGTGCCAGCAGCCAAGGGCCTAGCAATTCACCCCTCCACTTT. Its translation is CASSQGPSNSPLHF.

V usage is TRBV19 and J usage is TRBJ1-2; tentative D call: TRBD1 (5 bases). In germline, CDR1 is LNHDA, CDR2 SQIVND (reference sequence). There are 15 residues in the CDR3. V lost 5 bases to trimming and J lost 1 base, with 14 bases between them. The CDR3 here is CASSPDSDNNYGYTF. The CDR3 coding sequence is TGTGCCAGTAGTCCAGACAGCGATAATAACTATGGCTACACCTTC.

This chain connects TRBV19 to TRBJ1-6, with D perhaps TRBD1 (6 bases). This CDR3 has 17 amino acids. Per the germline V gene, CDR1 is LNHDA and CDR2 is SQIVND (reference sequence). V was trimmed by 0 bases and J by 6 bases, leaving 15 bases between them. CDR3 in DNA: TGTGCCAGTAGTATAGATCGGGGTACAGGGACTAATTCACCCCTCCACTTT. It specifies CASSIDRGTGTNSPLHF. Drawing the rest from reference TRBV19 and TRBJ1-6, the complete variable domain is DGGITQSPKYLFRKEGQNVTLSCEQNLNHDAMYWYRQDPGQGLRLIYYSQIVNDFQKGDIAEGYSVSREKKESFPLTVTSAQKNPTAFYLCASSIDRGTGTNSPLHFGNGTRLTVT.

This clone has just one count. The chain carries TRBV6-5 and TRBJ2-7; D is possibly TRBD2 (6 bases). The CDR3 contains 13 residues. Germline V CDR1 and CDR2: MNHEY, SVGAGI. With 6 bases removed from V and 3 bases from J, the gap between germline ends came to 12 bases. The CDR3: CASSMGLRYEQYF. The CDR3 DNA reads as TGTGCCAGCAGCATGGGACTTCGCTACGAGCAGTACTTC.

The chain links TRBV6-5 to TRBJ2-2; 8 bases are a match to TRBD2. Per the germline V gene, CDR1 is MNHEY and CDR2 is SVGAGI. The ends lost 6 bases at V and 4 bases at J; junction bases unmatched: 4. The CDR3 runs 14 residues. Here the CDR3 DNA reads TGTGCCAGCAGCCTAGCGGGCCTCACCGGGGAGCTGTTTTTT. It codes for CASSLAGLTGELFF.

This clone was recorded a few times. The chain uses TRBV7-6 and TRBJ1-1; D call uncertain. The CDR3 extends over 15 amino acids. Germline V gives CDR1 SGHVS, CDR2 FNYEAQ. Trimming took off 1 base at V and 1 base at J, with 10 bases between the two ends. CDR3 sequence: CASSLELLPNTEAFF. The CDR3 region has the DNA TGTGCCAGCAGCTTAGAACTGCTCCCGAACACTGAAGCTTTCTTT.